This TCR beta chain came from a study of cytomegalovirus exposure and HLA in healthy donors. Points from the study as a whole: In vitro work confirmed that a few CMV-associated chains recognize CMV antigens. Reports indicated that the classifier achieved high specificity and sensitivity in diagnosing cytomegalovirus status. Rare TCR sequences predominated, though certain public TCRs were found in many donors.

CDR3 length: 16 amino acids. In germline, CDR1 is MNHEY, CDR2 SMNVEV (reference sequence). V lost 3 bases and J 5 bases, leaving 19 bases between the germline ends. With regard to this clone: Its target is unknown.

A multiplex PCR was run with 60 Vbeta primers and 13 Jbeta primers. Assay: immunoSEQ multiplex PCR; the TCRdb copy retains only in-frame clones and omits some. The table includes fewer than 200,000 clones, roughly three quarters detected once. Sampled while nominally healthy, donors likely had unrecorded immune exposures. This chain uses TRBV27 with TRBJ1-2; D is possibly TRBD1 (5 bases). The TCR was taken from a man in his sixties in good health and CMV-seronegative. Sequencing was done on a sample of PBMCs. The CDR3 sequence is CASSLAWGSPFYGYTF. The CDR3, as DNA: TGTGCCAGCAGTTTGGCCTGGGGCTCTCCATTTTATGGCTACACCTTC.